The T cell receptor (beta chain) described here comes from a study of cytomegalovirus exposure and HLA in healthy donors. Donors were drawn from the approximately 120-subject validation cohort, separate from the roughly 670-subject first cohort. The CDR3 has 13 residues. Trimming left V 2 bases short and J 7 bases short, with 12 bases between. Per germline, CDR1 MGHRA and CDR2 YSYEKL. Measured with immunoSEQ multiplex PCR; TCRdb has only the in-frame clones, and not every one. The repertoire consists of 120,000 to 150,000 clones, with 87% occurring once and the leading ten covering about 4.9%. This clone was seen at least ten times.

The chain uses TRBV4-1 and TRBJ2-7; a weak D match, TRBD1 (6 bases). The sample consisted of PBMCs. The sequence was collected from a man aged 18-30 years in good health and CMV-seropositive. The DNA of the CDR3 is TGCGCCAGCAGCCAAACCCAACAGGGAGAGCAGTACTTC. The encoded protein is CASSQTQQGEQYF.